This T cell receptor beta chain is drawn from a study of T cell repertoires in cytomegalovirus infection. Study context: Signatures in public TCR beta sequences pointed to both CMV infection and matching HLA type.

This clonotype came up many times. There are 16 residues in the CDR3. Trimming cost V 3 bases and J 1 base, with 15 bases left between them. CDR1 SGHVS and CDR2 FQNEAQ come from the germline V gene. MiXCR, applied by TCRdb to the reads, yields one record per CDR3 protein. The repertoire consists of roughly 280,000 distinct CDR3 sequences, with roughly an eighth occurring once and the leading ten covering around 8.8%. The clonotype comes from a human donor in good health (CMV status not recorded). Some clones in this sample may be carry-over from other donors' samples. Sequencing was done on a sample of PBMCs. The gene calls are TRBV7-8 and TRBJ1-1; possible D gene TRBD1, 5 bases. This CDR3 is CASSFPTGPRNTEAFF. As DNA, the CDR3 is TGTGCCAGCAGCTTCCCCACGGGACCTAGGAACACTGAAGCTTTCTTT.